The 23 T cell receptor beta chains given below trace back to one sample, sequenced in a study of identifying expanded T cells in peripheral blood. This table comes from immunoSEQ multiplex PCR, and its TCRdb copy is limited to in-frame clones, with some not included. The table has approximately 97,000 clones, around 89% seen once. The source material was blood. Receptor source: a person aged 18 to 70 in good health.

The CDR3 coding sequence is TGTGCCATCAGTGAAGGGGCGCTGGGCACAGATACGCAGTATTTT. Residues: CAISEGALGTDTQYF. The chain recombines TRBV10-3 with TRBJ2-3; possibly TRBD1 for D (5 bases). Germline CDR1 ENHRY, CDR2 SYGVKD. The CDR3 has 15 amino acids. Trimming removed 3 bases at V and 1 base at J, with 11 bases between.

The rearrangement links TRBV5-6 to TRBJ1-2, with 9 bases matching TRBD1. The CDR3 is 15 amino acids. The V gene's germline CDR1 is SGHDT and CDR2 YYEEEE. V lost 0 bases, J lost 5 bases, and 5 bases stayed unmatched. CDR3 protein: CASSLDRGLGYGYTF. In nucleotides, the CDR3 is TGTGCCAGCAGCTTGGACAGGGGGCTAGGGTATGGCTACACCTTC.

The chain carries TRBV1 and TRBJ2-3; whether TRBD2, the table's D call, matches the DNA was not checked. TRBV1 is an annotated pseudogene. The CDR3 is 17 amino acids. The CDR3 region has the DNA TGCACCAGCAGTCACGGACTAGCGGGAGGCAACACAGATACGCAGTATTTT. This sequence encodes CTSSHGLAGGNTDTQYF.

CDR3 loop: CASSPPSGGGTGELFF. The CDR3 bases are TGTGCCAGCTCACCACCTTCCGGGGGTGGAACCGGGGAGCTGTTTTTT. The genes are TRBV18 and TRBJ2-2; D perhaps matches TRBD2 (6 bases). The CDR3 has 16 residues. Germline CDR1 and CDR2: KGHSH and LQKENI. V shed 0 bases and J shed 5 bases, with 13 bases lying between them.

The CDR3 here is CASKKARMGQETQYF. As DNA, the CDR3 is TGTGCCAGCAAAAAGGCTAGGATGGGCCAAGAGACCCAGTACTTC. The chain joins TRBV2 to TRBJ2-5; no firm D call. Germline V lookup: CDR1 SNHLY, CDR2 FYNNEI. The V end was cut by 7 bases, the J end by 1 base, with 16 bases between. The CDR3 consists of 15 residues. Combining the CDR3 with reference TRBV2 and TRBJ2-5 gives the whole variable domain EPEVTQTPSHQVTQMGQEVILRCVPISNHLYFYWYRQILGQKVEFLVSFYNNEISEKSEIFDDQFSVERPDGSNFTLKIRSTKLEDSAMYFCASKKARMGQETQYFGPGTRLLVL.

This chain joins TRBV5-1 and TRBJ2-1; either TRBD1 or TRBD2 may supply D (5 bases each). This CDR3 contains 17 residues. In germline, CDR1 is SGHRS, CDR2 YFSETQ. V shed 4 bases and J shed 5 bases, with 22 bases lying between them. The CDR3 DNA follows: TGCGCCAGCAGCCCTGGTGGGGGACGGACTTCGGACAATGAGCAGTTCTTC. It yields the protein CASSPGGGRTSDNEQFF.

The chain recombines TRBV28 with TRBJ2-3, with D possibly TRBD2 on 7 matching bases. There are 14 residues in the CDR3. The germline V and J ends were trimmed by 9 bases and 1 base, with 14 bases remaining between them. Germline CDR1 and CDR2: MDHEN and SYDVKM. The CDR3 reads CASHGGLRTDTQYF. The CDR3 DNA is TGTGCCAGTCACGGGGGGCTCCGCACAGATACGCAGTATTTT.

This chain links TRBV18 with TRBJ1-1, with TRBD1 identical over 11 bases. The ends lost 3 bases at V and 7 bases at J; junction bases unmatched: 1. Germline values: CDR1 KGHSH, CDR2 LQKENI. This CDR3 is 13 amino acids long. CDR3 loop: CASSPGTGGEAFF. The CDR3 DNA follows: TGTGCCAGCTCACCCGGGACAGGGGGTGAAGCTTTCTTT.

This chain joins TRBV29-1 and TRBJ2-7, with D maybe TRBD1 (8 bases). CDR3 size: 13 residues. Germline CDR1 reads SQVTM; CDR2 reads ANQGSEA. Trimming stripped 6 bases from V and 3 bases from J, with 15 bases between. The CDR3 here is CSVDREGGYEQYF. The DNA for the CDR3 is TGCAGCGTGGACAGGGAGGGTGGCTACGAGCAGTACTTC.

This clone was counted between two and nine times. The rearrangement uses TRBV7-2 and TRBJ2-7; D may be TRBD1 (5 bases). Trimming pared 2 bases from V and 6 bases from J, leaving 11 bases between. Germline CDR1 and CDR2: SGHTA and FQGNSA. The CDR3 is 13 amino acids. The CDR3: CASSLPDSPEQYF. CDR3 nucleotide sequence: TGTGCCAGCAGCTTACCTGACAGCCCCGAGCAGTACTTC.

CDR3 coding DNA: TGCGCCAGCAGCGCCATAGCGGGAATCAATGAGCAGTTCTTC. Translated: CASSAIAGINEQFF. The chain carries TRBV4-1 and TRBJ2-1; 8 bases agree with TRBD2. The V and J ends lost 5 bases and 6 bases, in that order; junction bases with no gene match: 6. There are 14 residues in the CDR3. Germline CDR1 MGHRA, CDR2 YSYEKL.

The chain has TRBV27 and TRBJ2-1, with D possibly matching TRBD2 (6 bases). Germline CDR1 and CDR2: MNHEY and SMNVEV (reference sequence). This CDR3 contains 14 residues. V dropped 3 bases and J dropped 4 bases, with 10 bases sitting between them. The CDR3 is CASSLAGRYNEQFF. The CDR3 bases are TGTGCCAGCAGTTTGGCGGGGCGGTACAATGAGCAGTTCTTC.

The rearrangement uses TRBV5-1 and TRBJ2-7; 9 bases map to TRBD1. The CDR3 runs 12 residues. V trimming: 4 bases; J trimming: 6 bases; junction bases outside the gene matches: 2. The V gene's germline CDR1 is SGHRS and CDR2 YFSETQ. This CDR3 is CASSLTGGEQYF. Here the CDR3 DNA reads TGCGCCAGCAGCCTGACAGGGGGCGAGCAGTACTTC. The entire variable domain, with the rest obtained from reference TRBV5-1 and TRBJ2-7, is as follows: KAGVTQTPRYLIKTRGQQVTLSCSPISGHRSVSWYQQTPGQGLQFLFEYFSETQRNKGNFPGRFSGRQFSNSRSEMNVSTLELGDSALYLCASSLTGGEQYFGPGTRLTVT.

The table lists this clone with a few counts. The chain couples TRBV19 to TRBJ2-6; D gene ambiguous. The CDR3 spans 15 residues. CDR1 is LNHDA, CDR2 SQIVND, per germline (reference sequence). Trimming stripped 6 bases from V and 0 bases from J, with 9 bases between. DNA of the CDR3: TGTGCCAGTAGGGATCTCAGCTCTGGGGCCAACGTCCTGACTTTC. Residues: CASRDLSSGANVLTF.

V gene TRBV6-4 combines with J gene TRBJ2-2; the D gene is possibly TRBD1 (5 bases). The CDR3 consists of 14 residues. Germline loops: CDR1 MRHNA, CDR2 SNTAGT. V lost 2 bases, J lost 2 bases, and 6 bases lay in between. The CDR3 DNA sequence: TGTGCCAGCAGTGACAGGGGAAACACCGGGGAGCTGTTTTTT. Amino acids: CASSDRGNTGELFF.

The chain couples TRBV6-1 to TRBJ2-7; 9 bases agree with TRBD1. CDR3 length: 15 residues. V lost 5 bases and J lost 6; bases outside the gene matches: 11. Germline V gene data show CDR1 as MNHNS and CDR2 as SASEGT. CDR3 nucleotides: TGTGCCAGCAGTCAGGACAGGGGTAAAGGCTCCGAGCAGTACTTC. It yields the protein CASSQDRGKGSEQYF.

The rearrangement uses TRBV15 and TRBJ1-5; 10 positions agree with TRBD1. Germline V CDR1 and CDR2: LNHNV, YYDKDF (reference sequence). This CDR3 has 14 residues. The V and J ends lost 5 bases and 5 bases, in that order; junction bases with no gene match: 3. The CDR3 sequence: CATSRDRGDQPQHF. The CDR3 coding sequence is TGTGCCACCAGCCGGGACAGGGGAGATCAGCCCCAGCATTTT.

The rearrangement joins TRBV7-8 to TRBJ1-2, with TRBD1 as a possible D gene (6 bases). Trimming removed 0 bases at V and 3 bases at J, with 11 bases between. Germline loops: CDR1 SGHVS, CDR2 FQNEAQ. This CDR3 has 15 amino acids. As DNA, the CDR3 is TGTGCCAGCAGCTTAGCGCAGCGGACAGACTATGGCTACACCTTC. Translating it yields CASSLAQRTDYGYTF. Looking up the rest from reference TRBV7-8 and TRBJ1-2 gives the full variable domain: GAGVSQSPRYKVAKRGQDVALRCDPISGHVSLFWYQQALGQGPEFLTYFQNEAQLDKSGLPSDRFFAERPEGSVSTLKIQRTQQEDSAVYLCASSLAQRTDYGYTFGSGTRLTVV.

J is TRBJ2-3 and V is TRBV5-1; TRBD2 matches 7 bases. The V segment lost 7 bases and the J segment 7 bases; nucleotides outside the gene matches: 12. The V gene's germline CDR1 is SGHRS and CDR2 YFSETQ. The CDR3 spans 14 residues. This CDR3 is CASERASGSNTQYF. The CDR3 coding sequence is TGCGCCAGCGAAAGAGCTAGCGGATCCAATACGCAGTATTTT. The whole variable domain, filled in from reference TRBV5-1 and TRBJ2-3, reads KAGVTQTPRYLIKTRGQQVTLSCSPISGHRSVSWYQQTPGQGLQFLFEYFSETQRNKGNFPGRFSGRQFSNSRSEMNVSTLELGDSALYLCASERASGSNTQYFGPGTRLTVL.

The V call is TRBV28, the J call TRBJ2-6, with TRBD2 matching 10 bases. CDR1 and CDR2 from the germline V gene are MDHEN and SYDVKM. V trimming: 5 bases; J trimming: 2 bases; junction bases outside the gene matches: 3. This CDR3 has 16 residues. The CDR3 region has the DNA TGTGCCAGCAGTCGTAGCGGGGGGACTGGGGCCAACGTCCTGACTTTC. Protein: CASSRSGGTGANVLTF.

The chain joins TRBV10-3 to TRBJ2-5; 8 nucleotides line up with TRBD1. The CDR3 is made up of 15 amino acids. CDR1 and CDR2 from the germline V gene are ENHRY and SYGVKD. Trimming took 4 bases from V and 1 from J; bases not matched to a gene: 5. This CDR3 reads CAISGQGTTQETQYF. DNA for the CDR3: TGTGCCATCAGTGGACAGGGGACAACCCAAGAGACCCAGTACTTC.

The rearrangement links TRBV27 to TRBJ1-1; D not resolved. This CDR3 has 14 residues. Germline CDR1 is MNHEY and CDR2 is SMNVEV (reference sequence). The V and J ends lost 0 bases and 4 bases respectively, with 9 bases between them. The CDR3 sequence: CASSLSGGGTEAFF. Here the CDR3 DNA reads TGTGCCAGCAGTTTATCCGGAGGAGGCACTGAAGCTTTCTTT.

This sequence joins TRBV19 and TRBJ2-3; the D is unclear. This CDR3 is built from 12 residues. From germline, CDR1 is LNHDA and CDR2 SQIVND (reference sequence). V was trimmed by 3 bases and J by 4 bases, leaving 5 bases between them. The CDR3 nucleotides are TGTGCCAGTAGTATGGCCCCAGATACGCAGTATTTT. Amino acid sequence: CASSMAPDTQYF. Variable domain in full (rest from reference TRBV19 and TRBJ2-3): DGGITQSPKYLFRKEGQNVTLSCEQNLNHDAMYWYRQDPGQGLRLIYYSQIVNDFQKGDIAEGYSVSREKKESFPLTVTSAQKNPTAFYLCASSMAPDTQYFGPGTRLTVL.